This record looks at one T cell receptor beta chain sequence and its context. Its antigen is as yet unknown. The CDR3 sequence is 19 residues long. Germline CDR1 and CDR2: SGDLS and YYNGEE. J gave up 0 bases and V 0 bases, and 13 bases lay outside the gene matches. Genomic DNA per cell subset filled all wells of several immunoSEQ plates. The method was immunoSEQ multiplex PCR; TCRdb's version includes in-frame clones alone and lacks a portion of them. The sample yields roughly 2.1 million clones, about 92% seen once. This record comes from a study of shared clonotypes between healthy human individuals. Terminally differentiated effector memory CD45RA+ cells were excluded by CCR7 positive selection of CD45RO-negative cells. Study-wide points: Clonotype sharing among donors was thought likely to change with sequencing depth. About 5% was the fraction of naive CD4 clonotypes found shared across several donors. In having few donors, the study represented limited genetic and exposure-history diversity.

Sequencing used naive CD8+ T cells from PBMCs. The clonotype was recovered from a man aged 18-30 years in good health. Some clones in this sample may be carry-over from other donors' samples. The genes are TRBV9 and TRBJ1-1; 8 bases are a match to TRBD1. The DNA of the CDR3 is TGTGCCAGCAGCGTAGAGGGGTCACGACAGGGGACTATGAACACTGAAGCTTTCTTT. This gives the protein CASSVEGSRQGTMNTEAFF.